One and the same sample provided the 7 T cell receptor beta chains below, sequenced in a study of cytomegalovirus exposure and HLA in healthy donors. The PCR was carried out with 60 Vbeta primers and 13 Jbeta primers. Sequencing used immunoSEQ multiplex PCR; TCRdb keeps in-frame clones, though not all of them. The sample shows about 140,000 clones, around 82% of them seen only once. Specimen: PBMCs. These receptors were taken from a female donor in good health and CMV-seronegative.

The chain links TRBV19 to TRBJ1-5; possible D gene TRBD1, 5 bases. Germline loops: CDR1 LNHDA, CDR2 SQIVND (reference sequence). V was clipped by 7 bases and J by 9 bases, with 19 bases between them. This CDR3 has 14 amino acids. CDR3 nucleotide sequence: TGTGCCAGTATCTCCTCCCCGGGGGATCGGCCCCAGCATTTT. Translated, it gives CASISSPGDRPQHF.

In DNA, the CDR3 is TGTGCCAGCAGCAGGTCAGGGTCACCCCTCCACTTT. Translating gives CASSRSGSPLHF. The V call is TRBV7-9, the J call TRBJ1-6; TRBD1 might be the D (5 bases). Germline lookup yields CDR1 SEHNR and CDR2 FQNEAQ (reference sequence). The CDR3 extends over 12 amino acids. V was pared by 5 bases and J by 10 bases, with 9 bases between.

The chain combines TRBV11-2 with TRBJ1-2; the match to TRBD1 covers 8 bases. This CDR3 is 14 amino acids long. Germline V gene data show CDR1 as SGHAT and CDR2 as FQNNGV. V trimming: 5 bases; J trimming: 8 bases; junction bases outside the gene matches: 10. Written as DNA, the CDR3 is TGTGCCAGCAGCACCGCGACAGGGGTAGGGGGCTACACCTTC. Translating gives CASSTATGVGGYTF.

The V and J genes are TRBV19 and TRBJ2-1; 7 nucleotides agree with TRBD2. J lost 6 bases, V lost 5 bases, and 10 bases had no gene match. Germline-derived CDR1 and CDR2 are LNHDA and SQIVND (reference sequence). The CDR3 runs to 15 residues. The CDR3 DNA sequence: TGTGCCAGTAGTGTGACAACCGGGAGGTCCAATGAGCAGTTCTTC. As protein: CASSVTTGRSNEQFF.

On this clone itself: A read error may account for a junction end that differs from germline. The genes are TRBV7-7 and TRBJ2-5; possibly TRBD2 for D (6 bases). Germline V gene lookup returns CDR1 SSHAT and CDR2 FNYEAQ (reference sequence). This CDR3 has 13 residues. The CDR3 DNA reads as TGTGCTAGCAGCTTATCGGGGGAGGAGACCCAGTACTTC. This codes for CASSLSGEETQYF.

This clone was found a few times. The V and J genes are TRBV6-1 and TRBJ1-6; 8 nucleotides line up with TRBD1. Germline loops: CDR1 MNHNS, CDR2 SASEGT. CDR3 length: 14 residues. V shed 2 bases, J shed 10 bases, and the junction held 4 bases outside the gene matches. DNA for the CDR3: TGTGCCAGCAGTGAAACAGGGGGGATATCACCCCTCCACTTT. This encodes CASSETGGISPLHF.

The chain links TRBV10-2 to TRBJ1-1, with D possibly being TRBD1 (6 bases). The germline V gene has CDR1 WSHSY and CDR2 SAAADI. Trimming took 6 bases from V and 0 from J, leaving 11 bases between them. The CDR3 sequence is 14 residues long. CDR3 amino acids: CASRLTGMNTEAFF. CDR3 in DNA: TGCGCCAGCAGATTGACAGGAATGAACACTGAAGCTTTCTTT.